A single TCR beta chain is shown here with its context. Its matching antigen is unknown. The sample holds other DNA sequences that translate to the same CDR3. These data come from a study of shared clonotypes between healthy human individuals. About the study: In total, the donors were a couple of women and a few men aged 18 to 49.

Whole-study findings and limits: For naive CD4 cells, approximately 4.8% of clonotypes were shared across a handful of donors.

This CDR3 is built from 15 residues. V lost 4 bases, J lost 1 base, and 5 bases stayed unmatched. Germline values: CDR1 SNHLY, CDR2 FYNNEI. TCRdb keeps only in-frame clones here, not all; method: immunoSEQ multiplex PCR. This table has roughly 2.4 million clones, roughly 95% appearing once. The chain joins TRBV2 to TRBJ2-3; TRBD2 agrees at 7 bases. The sequenced sample consisted of naive CD4+ T cells sorted from blood. Indicated subset: CD45RA+ positively selected. This clonotype was sampled from a man younger than 35 in good health. The CDR3 region is CASSGGAGGTDTQYF. In DNA form, the CDR3 reads TGTGCCAGCAGTGGAGGGGCGGGGGGCACAGATACGCAGTATTTT.